This T cell receptor (beta chain) stems from a study of prognosis after radiotherapy for stage I lung cancer. The overall study: Squamous cell carcinoma affected about 7 patients, adenocarcinoma about 11. Across the cohort, concurrent therapy accompanying stereotactic body radiotherapy was administered to no patient.

Study-level points and caveats: Between patients with and without metastases, TRBV and TRBJ gene usage reportedly differed.

The authors amplified TCR beta CDR3 from genomic DNA using two-round multiplex PCR. Round-one PCR had primers specific to each TRBV and TRBJ gene. TCRdb re-called the multiplex PCR reads with MiXCR, one entry per CDR3 protein. The data hold approximately 41,000 distinct CDR3 sequences, with approximately 25% observed a single time. There are many counts of this clonotype. As yet, its antigen is unknown. V shed 0 bases and J shed 4 bases, with 8 bases lying between them. This CDR3 has 13 amino acids. The germline V gene encodes CDR1 DFQATT and CDR2 SNEGSKA (reference sequence). This TCR came from a donor aged 50 or older with non-small cell lung cancer. The rearrangement uses TRBV20-1 and TRBJ2-3; no reliable D call. The sample consisted of PBMCs, taken before or after stereotactic body radiation therapy (not recorded which). This CDR3 is CSARDFGPDTQYF. CDR3 coding DNA: TGCAGTGCTAGAGATTTTGGACCAGATACGCAGTATTTT.